One and the same sample provided the 15 T cell receptor beta chains below, sequenced in a study of blood T cell repertoires in COVID-19. Clones were sequenced by immunoSEQ multiplex PCR, and TCRdb holds only the in-frame ones, with some missing. This sample has some 200,000 clones; roughly 80% occur once, and the top ten carry 12%. Sequenced: peripheral blood. The receptors were sampled from a woman older than 75 with COVID-19, enrolled during active disease.

The V call is TRBV5-6, the J call TRBJ1-1; D remains unclear. Trimming removed 4 bases at V and 3 bases at J, with 10 bases between. Germline loops: CDR1 SGHDT, CDR2 YYEEEE. CDR3 length equals 13 residues. The CDR3, as DNA: TGTGCCAGCAGCCCGGGCGGGTACACTGAAGCTTTCTTT. Translation: CASSPGGYTEAFF.

This clone was recorded only once. The gene calls are TRBV27 and TRBJ1-1; TRBD1 aligns across 11 bases. This CDR3 region has 15 residues. The trim removed 6 bases at V and 4 bases at J, leaving 7 bases unmatched. The germline gives CDR1 MNHEY, CDR2 SMNVEV (reference sequence). CDR3 bases: TGTGCCAGCAGCCTAACCGGGACAGGGGGCACTGAAGCTTTCTTT. Translated: CASSLTGTGGTEAFF.

The chain recombines TRBV7-9 with TRBJ2-2, with TRBD1 matching 9 bases. CDR1 is SEHNR and CDR2 is FQNEAQ in the germline V gene (reference sequence). V shed 5 bases and J 2 bases; nucleotides not matched to a gene: 6. CDR3 length: 16 residues. The CDR3 region is CASSPGQGFNTGELFF. CDR3 sequence (DNA): TGTGCCAGCAGCCCGGGACAGGGATTCAACACCGGGGAGCTGTTTTTT.

V gene TRBV13 combines with J gene TRBJ1-2; TRBD1 aligns across 8 bases. The CDR3 runs to 15 residues. Germline loops: CDR1 PRHDT, CDR2 FYEKMQ (reference sequence). The ends lost 5 bases at V and 4 bases at J; junction bases unmatched: 9. The CDR3 region is CASSKQGGDGYGYTF. As DNA, the CDR3 is TGTGCCAGCAGCAAACAGGGGGGAGATGGCTATGGCTACACCTTC.

The chain employs TRBV12-5 and TRBJ2-3, with 10 bases lining up with TRBD1. The CDR3 totals 16 residues. Trimming cost V 1 base and J 6 bases; bases outside gene matches: 7. The germline gives CDR1 LGHNT, CDR2 FRNRAP. CDR3 DNA: TGTGCTAGTGGTTTGGGACAGGGGGCATTATCGGATACGCAGTATTTT. Encoded protein: CASGLGQGALSDTQYF.

A single count supports this clone. The J gene is TRBJ1-1, the V gene TRBV18; a possible D gene is TRBD1 (5 bases). Trimming took off 4 bases at V and 8 bases at J, with 17 bases between the two ends. CDR1 is KGHSH and CDR2 is LQKENI in the germline V gene. The CDR3 has 14 residues. Written as DNA, the CDR3 is TGTGCCAGCTCACTAACCGACAGTGAAGGAGAAGCTTTCTTT. The encoded protein is CASSLTDSEGEAFF.

The sample holds one count of this clone. The rearrangement links TRBV28 to TRBJ1-1, with a possible D match to TRBD1 (6 bases). The V gene lost 5 bases and the J gene lost 0 bases, with 13 bases spanning the gap. The CDR3 has 15 amino acids. Germline V gene data show CDR1 as MDHEN and CDR2 as SYDVKM. The CDR3 coding sequence is TGTGCCAGCAGTCCATCACAGGGTTTGAACACTGAAGCTTTCTTT. It codes for CASSPSQGLNTEAFF.

The V gene is TRBV28, the J gene TRBJ1-1; 8 positions match TRBD1. The germline V gene has CDR1 MDHEN and CDR2 SYDVKM. The CDR3 sequence is 15 residues long. Trimming at V came to 5 bases and at J to 0 bases, leaving 5 bases not matched to a gene. The chain's CDR3 is CASSPPGGVNTEAFF. The CDR3 DNA reads as TGTGCCAGCAGTCCCCCAGGGGGCGTGAACACTGAAGCTTTCTTT. Filled out from reference TRBV28 and TRBJ1-1, the complete variable domain reads DVKVTQSSRYLVKRTGEKVFLECVQDMDHENMFWYRQDPGLGLRLIYFSYDVKMKEKGDIPEGYSVSREKKERFSLILESASTNQTSMYLCASSPPGGVNTEAFFGQGTRLTVV.

The chain combines TRBV4-1 with TRBJ2-1, with TRBD1 identical over 10 bases. Looked up from germline, CDR1 is MGHRA and CDR2 is YSYEKL. The CDR3 extends over 14 amino acids. After removal of 3 bases from V and 9 bases from J, the junction contained 5 bases not matched to a gene. The CDR3 sequence is CASSHDRGRGEQFF. The CDR3 DNA reads as TGCGCCAGCAGCCATGACAGGGGGCGAGGTGAGCAGTTCTTC.

The CDR3 DNA reads TGTGCCAGCAGCTCCCGGGACAGCCTTATTAACACCATATATTTT. This encodes CASSSRDSLINTIYF. The V gene is TRBV7-8, the J gene TRBJ1-3, with TRBD1 identical over 7 bases. The CDR3 is made up of 15 amino acids. Germline assignment: CDR1 SGHVS and CDR2 FQNEAQ. The ends lost 4 bases at V and 7 bases at J; junction bases unmatched: 10.

The V call is TRBV23-1, the J call TRBJ1-2; unclear D gene. TRBV23-1 is marked as an open reading frame, function uncertain. The CDR3 totals 14 residues. V was clipped by 4 bases and J by 4 bases, with 13 bases between them. CDR3 sequence: CASSRGPTPYGYTF. CDR3 bases: TGCGCCAGCAGTCGCGGGCCAACCCCCTATGGCTACACCTTC.

The chain links TRBV9 to TRBJ2-2, with D unresolved. Trimming cost V 0 bases and J 8 bases, with 5 bases left between them. CDR1 is SGDLS, CDR2 YYNGEE, per germline. CDR3 length: 12 residues. The CDR3 loop is CASSVGVGELFF. The CDR3 region has the DNA TGTGCCAGCAGCGTAGGCGTGGGGGAGCTGTTTTTT.

The chain joins TRBV4-1 to TRBJ1-2, with 8 bases matching TRBD1. CDR1 is MGHRA, CDR2 YSYEKL, per germline. With 4 bases clipped from V and 7 bases from J, the junction kept 11 bases outside the gene matches. CDR3 length equals 15 residues. The CDR3 spells CASSRQAGTGIGYTF. The CDR3 region has the DNA TGCGCCAGCAGCCGCCAGGCCGGGACAGGTATTGGCTACACCTTC.

V and J are TRBV3-1 (or the pseudogene TRBV3-2) and TRBJ2-7; D might be TRBD2 (6 bases). This CDR3 has 13 amino acids. CDR1 is LGHDT and CDR2 is YNNKEL in the germline V gene (reference sequence). Trimming stripped 8 bases from V and 1 base from J, with 12 bases between. CDR3 amino acids: CASGYGGSYEQYF. CDR3 nucleotide sequence: TGTGCCAGCGGTTATGGAGGGTCCTACGAGCAGTACTTC.

With respect to this clone: One end of the junction does not line up with germline, which may come from a read error. The chain carries TRBV30 and TRBJ2-7; 8 bases line up with TRBD1. CDR1 GTSNPN and CDR2 SVGIG come from the germline V gene (reference sequence). The CDR3 covers 13 residues. CDR3 sequence: CAWSNGQGGSPFF. In DNA, the CDR3 is TGTGCCTGGAGTAACGGACAGGGAGGCAGTCCATTCTTC.